One and the same sample provided the 30 T cell receptor beta chains below, sequenced in a study of CD8 T cells in Susac syndrome (dated by TCRdb to the late 2010s). The method behind the library was the immunoSEQ multiplex PCR assay. RNA was extracted with the RNeasy kit and about 0.5 to 1 ug was reverse transcribed using random hexamers. The public sequencing data were trimmed at Q25 with fastp and processed into clonotypes with MiXCR by TCRdb, which kept only in-frame beta chains. Identical CDR3 proteins give one entry, which carries the most common genes and DNA. This sample holds about 82,000 distinct CDR3 sequences; 90% to 97% were observed only once. The ten largest make up roughly 0.68% of the sample. The sample comprised CD8+ T cells from PBMCs. The receptor set was obtained from a human donor with Susac syndrome.

The gene calls are TRBV20-1 and TRBJ1-5; TRBD1 is a possible D gene (6 bases). This CDR3 comprises 15 residues. Trimming shortened V by 1 base and J by 3 bases, and 13 bases separated the two germline ends. The V gene's germline CDR1 is DFQATT and CDR2 SNEGSKA (reference sequence). The DNA of the CDR3 is TGCAGTGCTAGAGGTCAGGGGAATTCCAATCAGCCCCAGCATTTT. This gives the protein CSARGQGNSNQPQHF.

The chain combines TRBV21-1 with TRBJ1-5; the table calls TRBD1, which could not be checked here. TRBV21-1 is designated a pseudogene. This CDR3 has 15 amino acids. CDR3 amino acids: CASRSGTPSNQPQHF. DNA for the CDR3: TGTGCCAGCAGATCCGGGACACCTAGCAATCAGCCCCAGCATTTT.

The DNA for the CDR3 is TGTGCCAGCAGTGAACAGGGGGGCCAAGAGACCCAGTACTTC. Translation: CASSEQGGQETQYF. The chain is built from TRBV6-2 or TRBV6-3 and TRBJ2-5, with 8 bases fitting TRBD1. This CDR3 region has 14 residues. Trimming removed 5 bases from V and 1 base from J; junction bases left unmatched: 3. CDR1 is MNHEY, CDR2 SVGEGT, per germline.

The V gene is TRBV5-6, the J gene TRBJ1-2; D might be TRBD1 (5 bases). This CDR3 is 13 amino acids long. Germline loops: CDR1 SGHDT, CDR2 YYEEEE. The V end was cut by 1 base, the J end by 8 bases, with 12 bases between. The CDR3 is CASSLQGVGGYTF. Here the CDR3 DNA reads TGTGCCAGCAGCTTGCAGGGTGTCGGCGGCTACACCTTC.

J is TRBJ2-7 and V is TRBV7-2, with D possibly TRBD1 on 6 matching bases. The germline V gene encodes CDR1 SGHTA and CDR2 FQGNSA. V lost 5 bases and J 0 bases, leaving 8 bases between the germline ends. This CDR3 is built from 13 residues. DNA for the CDR3: TGTGCCAGCAGCGGGACAAGCTCCTACGAGCAGTACTTC. It encodes CASSGTSSYEQYF.

V gene TRBV30 combines with J gene TRBJ2-7; D gene unclear. The CDR3 is made up of 15 amino acids. Germline-derived CDR1 and CDR2 are GTSNPN and SVGIG (reference sequence). V lost 0 bases, J lost 0 bases, and 12 bases lay in between. The CDR3 is CAWSVWKGNSYEQYF. CDR3 DNA: TGTGCCTGGAGTGTATGGAAGGGAAACTCCTACGAGCAGTACTTC.

The chain uses TRBV4-2 and TRBJ2-1; D is unclear. Germline CDR1 LGHNA, CDR2 YNFKEQ. The germline V and J ends were trimmed by 3 bases and 5 bases, with 14 bases remaining between them. This CDR3 is 15 amino acids long. The CDR3 nucleotides read TGTGCCAGCAGCCACGTTCCTACCAAGGACAATGAGCAGTTCTTC. Translating gives CASSHVPTKDNEQFF.

V gene TRBV20-1 combines with J gene TRBJ2-5, with a tentative D call TRBD2 (6 bases). The CDR3 sequence is 11 residues long. V gave up 2 bases and J gave up 7 bases, with 8 bases separating them. Germline-derived CDR1 and CDR2 are DFQATT and SNEGSKA (reference sequence). The CDR3 sequence: CSARKGGTQYF. DNA of the CDR3: TGCAGTGCTAGAAAGGGAGGGACCCAGTACTTC.

The gene calls are TRBV7-2 and TRBJ1-1; 7 bases map to TRBD1. The CDR3 contains 14 residues. CDR1 is SGHTA and CDR2 is FQGNSA in the germline V gene. V lost 4 bases, J lost 3 bases, and 5 bases stayed unmatched. CDR3: CASSSQTGYTEAFF. For the CDR3, the DNA is TGTGCCAGCAGCTCGCAGACAGGGTACACTGAAGCTTTCTTT.

This clonotype was seen only once. The chain links TRBV20-1 to TRBJ2-5; 11 bases match TRBD2. From germline, CDR1 is DFQATT and CDR2 SNEGSKA (reference sequence). V shed 3 bases and J 3 bases; nucleotides not matched to a gene: 6. This CDR3 has 15 residues. The CDR3 DNA reads TGCAGTGCTAGGCTTCCACTAGCGGGGGAAGAGACCCAGTACTTC. It encodes CSARLPLAGEETQYF.

J is TRBJ2-7 and V is TRBV29-1, with a weak D call TRBD2 (6 bases). V lost 7 bases, J lost 5 bases, and 15 bases lay in between. CDR1 SQVTM and CDR2 ANQGSEA come from the germline V gene. The CDR3 contains 12 residues. CDR3 amino acids: CSGLGWRDEQYF. CDR3 nucleotides: TGCAGCGGCCTCGGGTGGAGGGACGAGCAGTACTTC.

The genes are TRBV29-1 and TRBJ1-5; D might be TRBD1 (5 bases). The CDR3 sequence is 13 residues long. V gave up 4 bases and J gave up 5 bases, with 12 bases separating them. The germline V gene encodes CDR1 SQVTM and CDR2 ANQGSEA. DNA for the CDR3: TGCAGCGTTGGGGGGTTTAACGATCAGCCCCAGCATTTT. Its translation is CSVGGFNDQPQHF.

This clonotype appeared once. J is TRBJ2-7 and V is TRBV20-1, with TRBD1 matching 9 bases. V lost 0 bases and J lost 2; bases outside the gene matches: 11. Germline CDR1 and CDR2: DFQATT and SNEGSKA (reference sequence). This CDR3 region has 17 residues. The chain's CDR3 is CSAREGSGTGITYEQYF. In nucleotides, the CDR3 is TGCAGTGCTAGAGAAGGAAGTGGGACAGGGATTACCTACGAGCAGTACTTC.

The V and J genes are TRBV20-1 and TRBJ2-5; D remains ambiguous. The germline gives CDR1 DFQATT, CDR2 SNEGSKA (reference sequence). This CDR3 spans 10 amino acids. The ends were cut back, 7 bases at V and 3 bases at J, with 6 bases in the middle. Written as DNA, the CDR3 is TGCAGTGGGAAGGAAGAGACCCAGTACTTC. Protein product: CSGKEETQYF.

This chain joins TRBV9 and TRBJ2-7, with TRBD2 as a possible D gene (5 bases). Looked up from germline, CDR1 is SGDLS and CDR2 is YYNGEE. This CDR3 is 13 amino acids long. V was clipped by 4 bases and J by 7 bases, with 15 bases between them. CDR3 sequence reads: CASSPGGPIEQYF. CDR3 coding DNA: TGTGCCAGCAGCCCCGGCGGGCCTATTGAGCAGTACTTC.

V is TRBV30 and J is TRBJ1-6; 7 nucleotides match TRBD1. This CDR3 contains 13 residues. Trimming cost V 3 bases and J 5 bases; bases outside gene matches: 1. Germline V CDR1 and CDR2: GTSNPN, SVGIG (reference sequence). CDR3 amino acids: CAWSDRDNSPLHF. The CDR3 DNA reads TGTGCCTGGAGCGACAGGGATAATTCACCCCTCCACTTT.

The chain has TRBV4-3 and TRBJ2-7; D gene ambiguous. The length of the CDR3 is 16 residues. The V end was cut by 1 base, the J end by 4 bases, with 17 bases between. Germline V lookup: CDR1 LGHNA, CDR2 YSLEER. In nucleotides, the CDR3 is TGCGCCAGCAGCCAAGTATTAGAGGACGCCGGATACGAGCAGTACTTC. Translation gives CASSQVLEDAGYEQYF.

The genes are TRBV3-1 and TRBJ2-7; 8 bases agree with TRBD1. CDR1 and CDR2 from the germline V gene are LGHDT and YNNKEL (reference sequence). The CDR3 runs to 15 residues. With 1 base clipped from V and 6 bases from J, the junction kept 8 bases outside the gene matches. The CDR3 region is CASSQGGGQVGEQYF. The CDR3 nucleotides read TGTGCCAGCAGCCAAGGAGGGGGACAGGTGGGCGAGCAGTACTTC.

The chain is built from TRBV29-1 and TRBJ1-2; weak D call: TRBD1 (5 bases). The CDR3 loop spans 15 amino acids. Trimming left V 6 bases short and J 2 bases short, with 19 bases between. Germline CDR1 is SQVTM and CDR2 is ANQGSEA. CDR3 nucleotides: TGCAGCGTCCCCACGGGACGGGAGGCAAACTATGGCTACACCTTC. This gives the protein CSVPTGREANYGYTF.

The chain joins TRBV12-3 or TRBV12-4 to TRBJ1-1; no reliable D call. The CDR3 has 13 residues. Between the trimmed V and J ends, which lost 0 bases and 6 bases, there was a span of 8 bases. The CDR3 DNA follows: TGTGCCAGCAGTTTAGCACGATGGGCTGAAGCTTTCTTT. Its protein is CASSLARWAEAFF.

This clonotype was recorded only once. The chain is built from TRBV11-2 and TRBJ2-5; D might be TRBD2 (5 bases). Trimming pared 5 bases from V and 2 bases from J, leaving 15 bases between. The CDR3 loop spans 15 amino acids. CDR1 is SGHAT and CDR2 is FQNNGV in the germline V gene. This CDR3 reads CASSPLGGVQETQYF. The DNA for the CDR3 is TGTGCCAGCAGCCCCCTTGGAGGCGTACAAGAGACCCAGTACTTC.

V is TRBV20-1 and J is TRBJ2-7, with D possibly called TRBD1 or TRBD2 (5 bases each). The CDR3 is 13 amino acids. Trimming pared 5 bases from V and 1 base from J, leaving 12 bases between. Germline values: CDR1 DFQATT, CDR2 SNEGSKA (reference sequence). The CDR3 protein is CSAYGTGSYEQYF. The CDR3, as DNA: TGCAGTGCTTACGGGACCGGTTCCTACGAGCAGTACTTC.

The chain combines TRBV21-1 with TRBJ1-1. TRBV21-1 is designated a pseudogene. The CDR3 is 13 residues long. The CDR3 DNA reads TGTGCCAGCAGCAGTGGCAGTGACGCTGAAGCTTTCTTT. Amino acid sequence: CASSSGSDAEAFF.

V gene TRBV27 combines with J gene TRBJ1-6; D unclear. The CDR3 has 12 amino acids. Germline V gene data show CDR1 as MNHEY and CDR2 as SMNVEV (reference sequence). Trimming shortened V by 5 bases and J by 6 bases, and 5 bases separated the two germline ends. As DNA, the CDR3 is TGTGCCAGCAGTCCGCCTAATTCACCCCTCCACTTT. It is translated as CASSPPNSPLHF.

The chain couples TRBV4-2 to TRBJ1-1, with D unresolved. Germline CDR1 LGHNA, CDR2 YNFKEQ. CDR3 length: 13 residues. V lost 2 bases and J lost 3, with 7 bases in between. CDR3 in amino acids: CASSQLRDTEAFF. The CDR3 DNA is TGTGCCAGCAGCCAACTGAGAGACACTGAAGCTTTCTTT.

The V and J genes are TRBV18 and TRBJ1-4, with 7 positions matching TRBD1. CDR1 KGHSH and CDR2 LQKENI come from the germline V gene. This CDR3 comprises 17 residues. After removal of 4 bases from V and 0 bases from J, the junction contained 8 bases not matched to a gene. CDR3 amino acids: CASSLTRQGTTNEKLFF. The CDR3 DNA sequence: TGTGCCAGCTCACTCACGAGACAGGGAACAACTAATGAAAAACTGTTTTTT.

CDR3 sequence (DNA): TGCAGTGTCAGAAGGGGGTCCTACGAGCAGTACTTC. Translating it yields CSVRRGSYEQYF. The chain employs TRBV20-1 and TRBJ2-7; a possible D gene is TRBD1 (6 bases). The V end was cut by 7 bases, the J end by 1 base, with 11 bases between. CDR1 DFQATT and CDR2 SNEGSKA come from the germline V gene (reference sequence). The CDR3 spans 12 residues.

This rearrangement joins TRBV6-6 to TRBJ2-2; a possible D gene is TRBD2 (7 bases). The germline V and J ends were trimmed by 0 bases and 6 bases, with 11 bases remaining between them. The germline V gene has CDR1 MNHNY and CDR2 SVGAGI (reference sequence). The length of the CDR3 is 15 residues. CDR3 in DNA: TGTGCCAGCAGTTACTCAGGGGGGGCGGCCGGGGAGCTGTTTTTT. It translates to CASSYSGGAAGELFF.

The chain links TRBV20-1 to TRBJ2-5, with TRBD2 as a possible D gene (8 bases). Between the trimmed V and J ends, which lost 0 bases and 3 bases, there was a span of 17 bases. The CDR3 spans 16 residues. Looked up from germline, CDR1 is DFQATT and CDR2 is SNEGSKA (reference sequence). CDR3 in DNA: TGCAGTGCTAGAGAGCGGGGGGACAGAGAAAAAGAGACCCAGTACTTC. It encodes CSARERGDREKETQYF.

The rearrangement links TRBV4-3 to TRBJ1-2; no clear D gene. Per germline, CDR1 LGHNA and CDR2 YSLEER. V dropped 0 bases and J dropped 6 bases, with 8 bases sitting between them. The CDR3 consists of 13 residues. The CDR3 spells CASSQDLGNGYTF. CDR3 coding DNA: TGCGCCAGCAGCCAAGACCTGGGGAATGGCTACACCTTC.